The next 22 T cell receptor beta chains were all read from a single sample in a study of OX40 agonist ivuxolimab in advanced cancers. Assay: immunoSEQ multiplex PCR; the TCRdb copy retains only in-frame clones and omits some. The sample carries roughly 49,000 clones, around 82% recorded once. The sequencing here drew on CD4+ or CD8+ T cells sorted from blood, taken in a trial of the OX40 agonist ivuxolimab. The receptors here all came from an adult with an advanced solid tumor such as melanoma, head and neck, liver or kidney cancer.

The chain has TRBV18 and TRBJ2-3; the match to TRBD2 covers 11 bases. Trimming cost V 1 base and J 2 bases; bases outside gene matches: 5. This CDR3 comprises 17 residues. Germline values: CDR1 KGHSH, CDR2 LQKENI. CDR3 sequence: CASSPLSSGGNTDTQYF. The DNA for the CDR3 is TGTGCCAGCTCACCACTTTCTAGCGGGGGGAACACAGATACGCAGTATTTT.

The chain has TRBV6-5 and TRBJ2-5, with 7 bases that match TRBD2. CDR3 length equals 16 residues. Looked up from germline, CDR1 is MNHEY and CDR2 is SVGAGI. The J segment lost 0 bases and the V segment lost 4 bases, leaving 8 bases of the junction unmatched. This CDR3 reads CASSFQRGMYQETQYF. CDR3 DNA sequence: TGTGCCAGCAGTTTCCAGCGGGGCATGTACCAAGAGACCCAGTACTTC.

The chain couples TRBV10-3 to TRBJ1-1; 7 bases map to TRBD1. CDR3 length: 15 amino acids. Germline-derived CDR1 and CDR2 are ENHRY and SYGVKD. V lost 5 bases, J lost 0 bases, and 6 bases stayed unmatched. CDR3 coding DNA: TGTGCCATCAGTCTACAGGGGAAACTGAACACTGAAGCTTTCTTT. Protein: CAISLQGKLNTEAFF.

The chain recombines TRBV29-1 with TRBJ2-7; unclear D gene. This CDR3 has 12 residues. V shed 4 bases and J shed 9 bases, with 16 bases lying between them. CDR1 is SQVTM and CDR2 is ANQGSEA in the germline V gene. The CDR3 loop reads CSVGLDGQTQYF. In DNA, the CDR3 is TGCAGCGTTGGCTTGGACGGTCAAACGCAGTACTTC.

V and J are TRBV2 and TRBJ1-1, with D possibly being TRBD1 (6 bases). Germline-derived CDR1 and CDR2 are SNHLY and FYNNEI. This CDR3 is built from 14 residues. V shed 2 bases and J shed 4 bases, with 11 bases lying between them. The CDR3 bases are TGTGCCAGCAGTGAAAGGGGGGGGGTCACTGAAGCTTTCTTT. This sequence encodes CASSERGGVTEAFF.

The J gene is TRBJ1-1, the V gene TRBV10-2; 10 bases fit TRBD1. The CDR3 is 15 residues long. Trimming cost V 2 bases and J 5 bases; bases outside gene matches: 5. The germline CDR1 and CDR2 sequences are WSHSY and SAAADI. The CDR3 DNA is TGCGCCAGCAGTGAGCGGACAGGGGGAGGGACTGAAGCTTTCTTT. Amino acids: CASSERTGGGTEAFF.

The chain recombines TRBV5-4 with TRBJ2-2; no clear D gene. This CDR3 is built from 12 residues. The germline CDR1 and CDR2 sequences are SGHNT and YYREEE (reference sequence). V was cut by 4 bases and J by 5 bases, with 6 bases left in between. This CDR3 reads CASSPNTGELFF. CDR3 in DNA: TGTGCCAGCAGCCCTAATACCGGGGAGCTGTTTTTT.

The chain has TRBV9 and TRBJ1-1, with 9 nucleotides matching TRBD1. The CDR3 contains 16 residues. V lost 0 bases and J lost 4; bases outside the gene matches: 7. Germline V gives CDR1 SGDLS, CDR2 YYNGEE. The CDR3 nucleotides read TGTGCCAGCAGCGTAGGACAGGGGGTTGGAGGCACTGAAGCTTTCTTT. The encoded protein is CASSVGQGVGGTEAFF.

The genes are TRBV19 and TRBJ1-5; D not resolved. V lost 5 bases and J 6 bases, leaving 17 bases between the germline ends. Germline V gives CDR1 LNHDA, CDR2 SQIVND (reference sequence). The CDR3 covers 15 residues. The chain's CDR3 is CASSGRRGSSQPQHF. CDR3 nucleotide sequence: TGTGCCAGTAGTGGGCGGAGAGGTTCGAGTCAGCCCCAGCATTTT.

This sequence joins TRBV19 and TRBJ1-5; TRBD1 agrees at 9 bases. Germline V CDR1 and CDR2: LNHDA, SQIVND (reference sequence). The J segment lost 6 bases and the V segment lost 3 bases, leaving 15 bases of the junction unmatched. The CDR3 sequence is 18 residues long. In DNA form, the CDR3 reads TGTGCCAGTAGTATCTATTTGGGCGGGACAGGGATTGCTCAGCCCCAGCATTTT. It codes for CASSIYLGGTGIAQPQHF.

This chain joins TRBV4-1 and TRBJ1-1; no firm D call. This CDR3 contains 15 residues. Germline V gene lookup returns CDR1 MGHRA and CDR2 YSYEKL. V was pared by 1 base and J by 6 bases, with 15 bases between. As DNA, the CDR3 is TGCGCCAGCAGCCAAGCTCCATCGATTGGAGCTGAAGCTTTCTTT. Its protein product is CASSQAPSIGAEAFF.

This clone was counted between two and nine times. The chain employs TRBV11-2 and TRBJ2-5; weak D call: TRBD2 (5 bases). Trimming took 5 bases from V and 3 from J, leaving 13 bases between them. Germline V gene lookup returns CDR1 SGHAT and CDR2 FQNNGV. The length of the CDR3 is 14 residues. For the CDR3, the DNA is TGTGCCAGCAGCCCTGGACTCATAAAAGAGACCCAGTACTTC. Protein product: CASSPGLIKETQYF. Filled out from reference TRBV11-2 and TRBJ2-5, the complete variable domain reads EAGVAQSPRYKIIEKRQSVAFWCNPISGHATLYWYQQILGQGPKLLIQFQNNGVVDDSQLPKDRFSAERLKGVDSTLKIQPAKLEDSAVYLCASSPGLIKETQYFGPGTRLLVL.

The rearrangement links TRBV19 to TRBJ2-3; 13 bases line up with TRBD2. The trim removed 7 bases at V and 0 bases at J, leaving 10 bases unmatched. CDR1 LNHDA and CDR2 SQIVND come from the germline V gene (reference sequence). CDR3 length: 18 amino acids. CDR3 region: CASTNPRLAGGSTDTQYF. CDR3 coding DNA: TGTGCCAGTACCAACCCTCGACTAGCGGGGGGTAGCACAGATACGCAGTATTTT.

The chain is built from TRBV27 and TRBJ2-6; D gene ambiguous. The CDR3 runs to 17 residues. Germline CDR1 reads MNHEY; CDR2 reads SMNVEV (reference sequence). V lost 6 bases and J 0 bases, leaving 15 bases between the germline ends. CDR3 bases: TGTGCCAGCAGCATCGTAGGATGGAACTCTGGGGCCAACGTCCTGACTTTC. Protein: CASSIVGWNSGANVLTF.

This chain uses TRBV6-5 with TRBJ1-6, with D hard to call. Trimming pared 4 bases from V and 4 bases from J, leaving 8 bases between. The CDR3 consists of 14 residues. Germline assignment: CDR1 MNHEY and CDR2 SVGAGI. The CDR3 loop reads CASSFIPYNSPLHF. DNA of the CDR3: TGTGCCAGCAGTTTTATCCCTTATAATTCACCCCTCCACTTT.

A remark on this clone: Germline and junction disagree at one end, which may indicate a read error. This chain connects TRBV27 to TRBJ2-7, with D possibly matching TRBD1 (6 bases). The germline gives CDR1 MNHEY, CDR2 SMNVEV (reference sequence). The CDR3 consists of 15 residues. The CDR3 region has the DNA TGTGCCAGCAGTCCAACTAGGGGGAGCTCCTACAAGCAGTACTTC. Translating it yields CASSPTRGSSYKQYF.

The gene calls are TRBV5-5 and TRBJ1-1; D is uncertain. Trimming removed 0 bases at V and 4 bases at J, with 13 bases between. Germline CDR1 and CDR2: SGHKS and YYEKEE (reference sequence). The CDR3 loop spans 15 amino acids. CDR3: CASSLGNMLGTEAFF. For the CDR3, the DNA is TGTGCCAGCAGCTTGGGAAACATGTTGGGCACTGAAGCTTTCTTT.

The chain carries TRBV7-8 and TRBJ1-1, with TRBD1 as a possible D gene (5 bases). Trimming took off 1 base at V and 10 bases at J, with 13 bases between the two ends. This CDR3 region has 13 residues. Germline V lookup: CDR1 SGHVS, CDR2 FQNEAQ. CDR3 in amino acids: CASSLVGGIGAFF. DNA for the CDR3: TGTGCCAGCAGCTTAGTGGGGGGGATAGGAGCTTTCTTT.

The chain recombines TRBV12-5 with TRBJ1-2; 7 bases match TRBD1. Germline V gene sequence: CDR1 LGHNT, CDR2 FRNRAP. With V trimmed by 6 bases and J by 8 bases, 9 bases remained unmatched. This CDR3 is built from 13 residues. This CDR3 reads CASGLLDRAGYTF. In DNA form, the CDR3 reads TGTGCTAGTGGCCTCCTCGACAGGGCCGGCTACACCTTC.

The chain recombines TRBV19 with TRBJ2-3; tentatively, D is TRBD2 (6 bases). Germline CDR1 reads LNHDA; CDR2 reads SQIVND (reference sequence). The CDR3 spans 15 residues. Trimming pared 1 base from V and 9 bases from J, leaving 17 bases between. The CDR3 nucleotides read TGTGCCAGTAGTATAGTTGGGCCGGGGGTCAGGACGCAGTATTTT. This sequence encodes CASSIVGPGVRTQYF.

The chain joins TRBV4-1 to TRBJ2-2, with no clear D. This CDR3 is 14 amino acids long. V was trimmed by 0 bases and J by 9 bases, leaving 11 bases between them. The germline V gene has CDR1 MGHRA and CDR2 YSYEKL. In nucleotides, the CDR3 is TGCGCCAGCAGCCAAGATGGTTTTACGCGGGAGCTGTTTTTT. Translation gives CASSQDGFTRELFF.

The chain recombines TRBV19 with TRBJ2-2, with D perhaps given as TRBD1 or TRBD2 (5 bases each). The germline gives CDR1 LNHDA, CDR2 SQIVND (reference sequence). The CDR3 has 15 amino acids. With 4 bases removed from V and 5 bases from J, the gap between germline ends came to 14 bases. The CDR3 coding sequence is TGTGCCAGTAGTAATCCGGGGACCCTTACCGGGGAGCTGTTTTTT. This codes for CASSNPGTLTGELFF.